The clone carrying this T cell receptor (beta chain) was counted many times. One entry per CDR3 protein results from TCRdb running MiXCR on the reads. The sample yields approximately 53,000 distinct CDR3 sequences, about 7.3% seen once. These data come from a study of patients with pleural tuberculosis. Between the trimmed V and J ends, which lost 2 bases and 5 bases, there was a span of 9 bases. CDR1 and CDR2 (germline): SGHAT, FQDESV (reference sequence). The CDR3 is made up of 14 amino acids. The receptor was isolated from a human donor with pleural tuberculosis. The chain links TRBV11-1 to TRBJ2-2, with unresolved D. In nucleotides, the CDR3 is TGTGCCAGCAGCTTACTGTTGGATACCGGGGAGCTGTTTTTT. As protein: CASSLLLDTGELFF. The variable domain in full, with the rest retrieved from reference TRBV11-1 and TRBJ2-2, is EAEVAQSPRYKITEKSQAVAFWCDPISGHATLYWYRQILGQGPELLVQFQDESVVDDSQLPKDRFSAERLKGVDSTLKIQPAELGDSAMYLCASSLLLDTGELFFGEGSRLTVL.